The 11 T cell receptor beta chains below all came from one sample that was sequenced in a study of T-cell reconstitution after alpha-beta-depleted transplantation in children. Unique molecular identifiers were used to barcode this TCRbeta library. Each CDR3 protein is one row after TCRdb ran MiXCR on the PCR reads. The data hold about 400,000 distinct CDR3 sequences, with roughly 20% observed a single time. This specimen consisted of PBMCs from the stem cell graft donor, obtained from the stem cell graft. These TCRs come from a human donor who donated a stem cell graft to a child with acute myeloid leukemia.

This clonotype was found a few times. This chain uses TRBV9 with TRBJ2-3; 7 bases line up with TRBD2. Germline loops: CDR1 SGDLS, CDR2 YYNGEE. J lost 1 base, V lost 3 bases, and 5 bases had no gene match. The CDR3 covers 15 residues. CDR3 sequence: CASSAGGLRTDTQYF. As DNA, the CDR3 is TGTGCCAGCAGCGCCGGGGGACTACGCACAGATACGCAGTATTTT.

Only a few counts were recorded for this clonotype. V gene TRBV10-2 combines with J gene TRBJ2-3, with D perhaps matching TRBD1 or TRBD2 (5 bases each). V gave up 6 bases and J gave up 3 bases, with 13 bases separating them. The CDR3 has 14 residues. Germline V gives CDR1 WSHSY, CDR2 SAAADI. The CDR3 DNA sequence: TGCGCCAGCAGCCCTCGGGGCGAAACAGATACGCAGTATTTT. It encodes CASSPRGETDTQYF.

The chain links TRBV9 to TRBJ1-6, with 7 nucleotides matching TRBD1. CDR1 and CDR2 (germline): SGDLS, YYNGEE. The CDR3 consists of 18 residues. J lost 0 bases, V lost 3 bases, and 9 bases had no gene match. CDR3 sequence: CASSDPTGRSSYNSPLHF. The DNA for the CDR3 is TGTGCCAGCAGCGACCCGACAGGGCGCAGCTCCTATAATTCACCCCTCCACTTT.

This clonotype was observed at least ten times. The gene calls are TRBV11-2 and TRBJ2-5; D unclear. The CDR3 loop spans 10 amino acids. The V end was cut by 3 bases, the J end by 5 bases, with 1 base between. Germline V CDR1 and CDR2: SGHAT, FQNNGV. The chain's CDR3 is CASSFETQYF. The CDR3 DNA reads TGTGCCAGCAGCTTCGAGACCCAGTACTTC. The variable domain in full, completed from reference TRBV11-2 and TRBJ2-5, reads EAGVAQSPRYKIIEKRQSVAFWCNPISGHATLYWYQQILGQGPKLLIQFQNNGVVDDSQLPKDRFSAERLKGVDSTLKIQPAKLEDSAVYLCASSFETQYFGPGTRLLVL.

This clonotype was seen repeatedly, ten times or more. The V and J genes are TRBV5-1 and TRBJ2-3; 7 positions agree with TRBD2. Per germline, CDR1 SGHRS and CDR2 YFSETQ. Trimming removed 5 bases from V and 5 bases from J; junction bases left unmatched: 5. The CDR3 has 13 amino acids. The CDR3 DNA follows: TGCGCCAGCAGGAGGGTAGCGGGAGATACGCAGTATTTT. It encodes CASRRVAGDTQYF.

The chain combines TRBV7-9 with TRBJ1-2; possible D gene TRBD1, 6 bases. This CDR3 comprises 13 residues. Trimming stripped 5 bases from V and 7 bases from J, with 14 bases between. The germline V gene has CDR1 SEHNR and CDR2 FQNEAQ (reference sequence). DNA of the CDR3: TGTGCCAGCAGCGGCCCGGGGGCGGGTGGCTACACCTTC. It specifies CASSGPGAGGYTF.

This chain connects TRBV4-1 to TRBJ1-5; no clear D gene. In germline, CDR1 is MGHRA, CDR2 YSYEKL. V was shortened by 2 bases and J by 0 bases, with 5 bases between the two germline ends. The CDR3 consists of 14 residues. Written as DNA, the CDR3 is TGCGCCAGCAGCCAATCCCGTAGCAATCAGCCCCAGCATTTT. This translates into CASSQSRSNQPQHF.

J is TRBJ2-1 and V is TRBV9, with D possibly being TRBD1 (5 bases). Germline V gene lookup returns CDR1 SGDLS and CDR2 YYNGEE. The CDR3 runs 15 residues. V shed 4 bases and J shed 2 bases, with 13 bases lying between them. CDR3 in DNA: TGTGCCAGCAGCCCTGACAGTCGGACCTACAATGAGCAGTTCTTC. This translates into CASSPDSRTYNEQFF. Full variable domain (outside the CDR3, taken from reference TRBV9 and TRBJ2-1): DSGVTQTPKHLITATGQRVTLRCSPRSGDLSVYWYQQSLDQGLQFLIQYYNGEERAKGNILERFSAQQFPDLHSELNLSSLELGDSALYFCASSPDSRTYNEQFFGPGTRLTVL.

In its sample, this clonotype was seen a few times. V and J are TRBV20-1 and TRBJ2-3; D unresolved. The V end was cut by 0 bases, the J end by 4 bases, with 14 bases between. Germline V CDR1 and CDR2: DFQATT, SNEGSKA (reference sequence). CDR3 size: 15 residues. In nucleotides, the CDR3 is TGCAGTGCTAGAGATAAGTTCTTACCCCCAGATACGCAGTATTTT. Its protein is CSARDKFLPPDTQYF.

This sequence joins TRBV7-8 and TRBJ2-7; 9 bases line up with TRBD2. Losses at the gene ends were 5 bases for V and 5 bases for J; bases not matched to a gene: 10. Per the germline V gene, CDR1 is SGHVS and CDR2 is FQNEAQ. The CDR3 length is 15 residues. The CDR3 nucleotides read TGTGCCAGCAGCCGTATAGCGGGAGCGATGCACGAGCAGTACTTC. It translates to CASSRIAGAMHEQYF. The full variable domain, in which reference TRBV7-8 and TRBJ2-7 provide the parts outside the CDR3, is GAGVSQSPRYKVAKRGQDVALRCDPISGHVSLFWYQQALGQGPEFLTYFQNEAQLDKSGLPSDRFFAERPEGSVSTLKIQRTQQEDSAVYLCASSRIAGAMHEQYFGPGTRLTVT.

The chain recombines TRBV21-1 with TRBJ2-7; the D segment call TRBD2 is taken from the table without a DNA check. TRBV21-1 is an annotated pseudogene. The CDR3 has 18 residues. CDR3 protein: CASSKISSGHLISYEQYF. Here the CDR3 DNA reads TGTGCCAGCAGCAAAATTTCTAGCGGGCACCTTATCTCCTACGAGCAGTACTTC.